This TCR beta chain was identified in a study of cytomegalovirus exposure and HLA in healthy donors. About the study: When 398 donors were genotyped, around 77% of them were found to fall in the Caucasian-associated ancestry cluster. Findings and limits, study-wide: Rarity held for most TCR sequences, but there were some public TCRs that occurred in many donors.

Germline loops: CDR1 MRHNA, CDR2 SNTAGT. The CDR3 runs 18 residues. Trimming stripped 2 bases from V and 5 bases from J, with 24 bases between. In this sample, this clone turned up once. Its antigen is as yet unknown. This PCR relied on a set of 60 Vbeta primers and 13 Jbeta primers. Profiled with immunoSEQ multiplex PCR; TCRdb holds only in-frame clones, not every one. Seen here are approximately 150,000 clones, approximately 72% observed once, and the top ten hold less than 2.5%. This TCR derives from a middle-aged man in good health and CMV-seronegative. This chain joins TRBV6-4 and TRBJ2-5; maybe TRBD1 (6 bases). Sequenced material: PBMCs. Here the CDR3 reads CASSDQHRDRGVRETQYF. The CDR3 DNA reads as TGTGCCAGCAGTGACCAGCACAGGGATAGGGGTGTGAGGGAGACCCAGTACTTC.